The 10 T cell receptor beta chains given below trace back to one sample, sequenced in a study of blood T cell repertoires in acute mononucleosis. Study-wide findings and caveats: GLC-BM-specific selection apparently combined TCR alpha and beta motifs.

Data came from immunoSEQ multiplex PCR; TCRdb stores just in-frame clones and leaves some out. The data show around 2,700 clones, with 20% to 25% seen just once and about half held by the top ten. Time point indicated: convalescence about 6 months (5-8 months) after acute presentation (visit 7). The material sequenced was EBV GLC epitope tetramer+ CD8+ T cells sorted from PBMCs, taken during convalescence from infectious mononucleosis. The subset here: CD8 T cells binding tetramer with EBV BMLF1 280-288 peptide (GLC-BM). These receptors all come from a woman aged 18-35 years with infectious mononucleosis caused by EBV.

This chain links TRBV23-1 with TRBJ2-5, with 8 bases aligning to TRBD2. TRBV23-1 is labeled an ORF, and its function is uncertain. The CDR3 extends over 15 amino acids. The V and J ends lost 5 bases and 5 bases, in that order; junction bases with no gene match: 10. The CDR3 sequence: CASSRNGGARETQYF. In DNA form, the CDR3 reads TGCGCCAGCAGTAGAAACGGGGGGGCCCGTGAGACCCAGTACTTC.

On this clone itself: With only one base between it and a far larger clone, this is likely a read error. The sample holds other DNA sequences that translate to the same CDR3. J is TRBJ2-1 and V is TRBV29-1; D call uncertain. V was pared by 5 bases and J by 4 bases, with 15 bases between. The CDR3 totals 14 residues. CDR1 and CDR2 (germline): SQVTM, ANQGSEA. DNA of the CDR3: TGCAGCGTTCCTCCCGGTACAGATTACAATGAGCAGTTCTTC. Encoded protein: CSVPPGTDYNEQFF.

This clone was detected many times. V and J are TRBV11-2 and TRBJ2-1; TRBD2 matches at 10 bases. This CDR3 is 17 amino acids long. Germline V gene lookup returns CDR1 SGHAT and CDR2 FQNNGV. Trimming cost V 1 base and J 5 bases; bases outside gene matches: 8. CDR3 sequence: CASSLAWVAGGNNEQFF. DNA of the CDR3: TGTGCCAGCAGCTTAGCTTGGGTAGCGGGGGGAAACAATGAGCAGTTCTTC.

This chain connects TRBV18 to TRBJ2-1; D is unclear. This CDR3 region has 12 residues. Germline values: CDR1 KGHSH, CDR2 LQKENI. V was shortened by 8 bases and J by 7 bases, with 12 bases between the two germline ends. This CDR3 reads CASSVVGNEQFF. CDR3 bases: TGTGCCAGCAGCGTAGTAGGTAATGAGCAGTTCTTC.

The V call is TRBV4-2, the J call TRBJ2-1, with 8 bases identical to TRBD2. V was clipped by 3 bases and J by 5 bases; unmatched bases: 12. The CDR3 is 17 residues long. Per the germline V gene, CDR1 is LGHNA and CDR2 is YNFKEQ. The CDR3 nucleotides read TGTGCCAGCAGCCACCCCGGGAGCGGGACTAGTAACAATGAGCAGTTCTTC. It specifies CASSHPGSGTSNNEQFF.

This clone occurred many times. The chain couples TRBV7-2 to TRBJ2-7, with 14 positions matching TRBD2. With V trimmed by 3 bases and J by 4 bases, 5 bases remained unmatched. From germline, CDR1 is SGHTA and CDR2 FQGNSA. The CDR3 contains 16 residues. The CDR3 protein is CASSLGLAGVGYEQYF. In nucleotides, the CDR3 is TGTGCCAGCAGCTTGGGACTAGCGGGAGTAGGGTACGAGCAGTACTTC.

On this clone itself: This CDR3 is also generated by other DNA sequences in the sample. The chain combines TRBV29-1 with TRBJ2-1; the match to TRBD1 covers 7 bases. Germline V gene data show CDR1 as SQVTM and CDR2 as ANQGSEA. The CDR3 totals 12 residues. With V trimmed by 6 bases and J by 4 bases, 3 bases remained unmatched. The CDR3 nucleotides read TGCAGCGTGGGGACAGATTACAATGAGCAGTTCTTC. It yields the protein CSVGTDYNEQFF.

A word on this clone: One base separates it from a far larger clone, so it is likely a read error. This chain joins TRBV29-1 and TRBJ1-2, with D perhaps matching TRBD1 (5 bases). In germline, CDR1 is SQVTM, CDR2 ANQGSEA. The CDR3 contains 12 residues. CDR3 region: CCVGGSFYGYTF. CDR3 nucleotide sequence: TGCTGCGTGGGGGGGAGCTTCTATGGCTACACCTTC.

A remark on this clone: With a far larger clone one base away, a read error is the likely cause. In the same sample, other DNA sequences code for this CDR3. This chain links TRBV23-1 with TRBJ2-1, with TRBD2 as a possible D gene (5 bases). TRBV23-1 is annotated as an ORF whose role is uncertain. The length of the CDR3 is 13 residues. Trimming removed 6 bases from V and 9 bases from J, with 15 bases in between. This CDR3 is CASSLASGGEQFF. The CDR3 DNA is TGCGCCAGCAGCTTAGCGAGCGGCGGTGAGCAGTTCTTC.

This clone was detected many times. The rearrangement links TRBV14 to TRBJ2-7, with 10 positions matching TRBD2. The V and J ends lost 5 bases and 5 bases, in that order; junction bases with no gene match: 12. This CDR3 has 16 amino acids. Germline CDR1 SGHDN, CDR2 FVKESK. The DNA for the CDR3 is TGTGCCAGCAGCTTAGCTTGGGTAGCGGGGGGAAACGAGCAGTACTTC. It specifies CASSLAWVAGGNEQYF.